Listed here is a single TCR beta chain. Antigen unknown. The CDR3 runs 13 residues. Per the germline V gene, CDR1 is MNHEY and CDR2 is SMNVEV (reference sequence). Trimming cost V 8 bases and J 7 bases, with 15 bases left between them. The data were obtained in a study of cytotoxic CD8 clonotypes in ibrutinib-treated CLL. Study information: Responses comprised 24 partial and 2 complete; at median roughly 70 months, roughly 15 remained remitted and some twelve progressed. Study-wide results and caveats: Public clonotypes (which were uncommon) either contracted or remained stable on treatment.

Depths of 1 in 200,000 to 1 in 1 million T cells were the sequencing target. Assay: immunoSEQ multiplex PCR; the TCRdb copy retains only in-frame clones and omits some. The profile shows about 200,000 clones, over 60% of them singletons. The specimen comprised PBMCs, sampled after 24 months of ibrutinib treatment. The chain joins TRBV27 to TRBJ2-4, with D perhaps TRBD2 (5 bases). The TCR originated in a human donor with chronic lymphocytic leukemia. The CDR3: CASARGVVNIQYF. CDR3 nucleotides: TGTGCCAGCGCTCGGGGTGTGGTGAACATTCAGTACTTC.